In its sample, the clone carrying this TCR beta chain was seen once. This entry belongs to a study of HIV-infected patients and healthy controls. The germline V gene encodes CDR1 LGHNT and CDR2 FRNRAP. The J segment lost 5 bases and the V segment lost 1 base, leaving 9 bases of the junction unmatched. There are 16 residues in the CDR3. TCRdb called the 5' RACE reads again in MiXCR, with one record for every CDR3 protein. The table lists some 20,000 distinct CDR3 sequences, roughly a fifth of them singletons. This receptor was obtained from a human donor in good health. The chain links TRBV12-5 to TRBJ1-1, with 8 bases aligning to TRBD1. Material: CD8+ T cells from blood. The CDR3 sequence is CASGLDPDRVGTEAFF. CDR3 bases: TGTGCTAGTGGTTTGGACCCGGACAGGGTAGGGACTGAAGCTTTCTTT.